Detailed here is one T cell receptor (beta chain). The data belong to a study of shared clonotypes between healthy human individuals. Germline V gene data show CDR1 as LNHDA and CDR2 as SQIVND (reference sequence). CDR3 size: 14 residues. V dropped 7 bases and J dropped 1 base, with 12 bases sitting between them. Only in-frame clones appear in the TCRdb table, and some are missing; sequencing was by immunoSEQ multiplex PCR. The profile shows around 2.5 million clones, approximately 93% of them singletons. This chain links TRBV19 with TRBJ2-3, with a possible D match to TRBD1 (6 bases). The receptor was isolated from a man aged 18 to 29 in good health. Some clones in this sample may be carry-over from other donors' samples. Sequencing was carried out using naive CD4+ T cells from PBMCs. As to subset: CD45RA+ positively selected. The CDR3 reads CASTLGHGTDTQYF. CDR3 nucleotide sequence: TGTGCCAGTACTTTGGGACACGGCACAGATACGCAGTATTTT.